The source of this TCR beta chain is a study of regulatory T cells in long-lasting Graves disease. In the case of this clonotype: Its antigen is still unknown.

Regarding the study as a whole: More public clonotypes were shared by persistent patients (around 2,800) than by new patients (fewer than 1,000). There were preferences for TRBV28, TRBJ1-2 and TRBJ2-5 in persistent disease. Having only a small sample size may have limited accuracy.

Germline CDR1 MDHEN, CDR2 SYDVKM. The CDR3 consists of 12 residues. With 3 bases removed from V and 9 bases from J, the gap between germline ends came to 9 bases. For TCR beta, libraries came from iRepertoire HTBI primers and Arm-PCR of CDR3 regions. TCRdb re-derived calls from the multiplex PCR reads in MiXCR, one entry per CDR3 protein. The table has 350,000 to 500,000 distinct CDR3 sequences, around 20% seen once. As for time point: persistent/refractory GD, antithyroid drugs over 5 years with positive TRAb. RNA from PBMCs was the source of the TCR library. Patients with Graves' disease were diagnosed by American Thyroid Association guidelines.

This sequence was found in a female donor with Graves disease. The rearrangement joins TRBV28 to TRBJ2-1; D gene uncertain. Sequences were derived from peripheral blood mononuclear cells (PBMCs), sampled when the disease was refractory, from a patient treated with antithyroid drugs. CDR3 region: CASSFLGIEQFF. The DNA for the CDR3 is TGTGCCAGCAGTTTTTTGGGAATTGAGCAGTTCTTC.